The 23 T cell receptor beta chains in this list originate from one sample, sequenced in a study of CDR3 diversity in severe acne. TCRdb ran MiXCR on the PCR reads and lists one entry per CDR3 protein. The repertoire consists of more than 80,000 distinct CDR3 sequences, with around 47% occurring once and the leading ten covering around a tenth. Sequencing was carried out using blood. The receptors stem from a male donor with severe acne vulgaris.

Many counts were recorded for this clonotype. The J gene is TRBJ2-7, the V gene TRBV28; TRBD2 agrees at 10 bases. There are 15 residues in the CDR3. Looked up from germline, CDR1 is MDHEN and CDR2 is SYDVKM. The junction had 8 bases not matched to a gene; V was cut back by 6 bases and J by 3 bases. CDR3 in amino acids: CASRQLLAGDYEQYF. CDR3 bases: TGTGCCAGCAGGCAACTCCTAGCGGGAGACTACGAGCAGTACTTC.

This chain links TRBV4-1 with TRBJ2-2, with TRBD2 as a possible D gene (5 bases). The CDR3 covers 14 residues. The V gene lost 5 bases and the J gene lost 5 bases, with 12 bases spanning the gap. Germline V gives CDR1 MGHRA, CDR2 YSYEKL. The CDR3 sequence: CASSFGRGTGELFF. CDR3 DNA: TGCGCCAGCAGCTTCGGGCGAGGGACCGGGGAGCTGTTTTTT.

This clonotype was seen at least ten times. V and J are TRBV11-2 and TRBJ2-7; D perhaps matches TRBD2 (6 bases). Germline assignment: CDR1 SGHAT and CDR2 FQNNGV. This CDR3 contains 14 residues. V gave up 5 bases and J gave up 2 bases, with 13 bases separating them. CDR3 loop: CASSPPSAPYEQYF. CDR3 DNA sequence: TGTGCCAGCAGCCCCCCTAGCGCACCCTACGAGCAGTACTTC. Combining the CDR3 with reference TRBV11-2 and TRBJ2-7 gives the whole variable domain EAGVAQSPRYKIIEKRQSVAFWCNPISGHATLYWYQQILGQGPKLLIQFQNNGVVDDSQLPKDRFSAERLKGVDSTLKIQPAKLEDSAVYLCASSPPSAPYEQYFGPGTRLTVT.

About this clonotype: Since no conserved phenylalanine or tryptophan closes the CDR3, a read error is the likely cause. J is TRBJ2-5 and V is TRBV7-9, with D perhaps matching TRBD1 or TRBD2 (5 bases each). The germline V and J ends were trimmed by 1 base and 4 bases, with 16 bases remaining between them. Germline CDR1 reads SEHNR; CDR2 reads FQNEAQ (reference sequence). This CDR3 is built from 16 residues. The CDR3 coding sequence is TGTGCCAGCAGCTTAGTGGGGACGGGAACACGAGAGACCCAGTACTCC. Its protein product is CASSLVGTGTRETQYS.

This rearrangement joins TRBV25-1 to TRBJ1-6; TRBD1 matches at 8 bases. Germline V gene sequence: CDR1 MGHDK, CDR2 SYGVNS. This CDR3 is 14 amino acids long. V gave up 6 bases and J gave up 7 bases; unmatched junction bases: 5. The CDR3 protein is CASSGTGGNSPLHF. CDR3 bases: TGTGCCAGCAGCGGGACAGGTGGGAATTCACCCCTCCACTTT.

This clonotype came up many times. CDR3 nucleotide sequence: TGTGCCAGCAGCTTATCTGGATATGACTCCGAGCAGTACTTC. The encoded protein is CASSLSGYDSEQYF. The chain is built from TRBV7-6 and TRBJ2-7; D gene unclear. The V end was cut by 2 bases, the J end by 6 bases, with 14 bases between. CDR1 is SGHVS and CDR2 is FNYEAQ in the germline V gene. The CDR3 loop spans 14 amino acids.

This clonotype was detected many times. This chain links TRBV20-1 with TRBJ2-1; TRBD2 matches at 14 bases. The CDR3 loop spans 14 amino acids. Germline V gene lookup returns CDR1 DFQATT and CDR2 SNEGSKA (reference sequence). J was trimmed by 9 bases and V by 6 bases; bases with no gene match: 7. The CDR3 nucleotides are TGCAGTGCGACGACTAGCGGGAGGGCCGGTGAGCAGTTCTTC. It specifies CSATTSGRAGEQFF.

This clonotype was observed many times. J is TRBJ2-1 and V is TRBV7-9, with TRBD2 matching over 7 bases. CDR3 length: 14 residues. Germline V gene data show CDR1 as SEHNR and CDR2 as FQNEAQ (reference sequence). With 5 bases clipped from V and 5 bases from J, the junction kept 6 bases outside the gene matches. The CDR3 DNA reads TGTGCCAGCAGCCCGACTAGCCTAGACAATGAGCAGTTCTTC. This translates into CASSPTSLDNEQFF. The full variable domain, rest sourced from reference TRBV7-9 and TRBJ2-1, is DTGVSQNPRHKITKRGQNVTFRCDPISEHNRLYWYRQTLGQGPEFLTYFQNEAQLEKSRLLSDRFSAERPKGSFSTLEIQRTEQGDSAMYLCASSPTSLDNEQFFGPGTRLTVL.

This clonotype turned up a few times. The chain joins TRBV10-2 to TRBJ2-7, with 9 nucleotides matching TRBD1. V dropped 6 bases and J dropped 3; count of bases not matched to a gene: 6. The CDR3 runs 14 residues. CDR1 and CDR2 (germline): WSHSY, SAAADI. CDR3 in DNA: TGCGCCAGCAGGGGGACAGGGTCCATCTACGAGCAGTACTTC. Translating gives CASRGTGSIYEQYF.

J is TRBJ2-3 and V is TRBV24-1; 8 nucleotides agree with TRBD1. The V and J ends lost 1 base and 5 bases, in that order; junction bases with no gene match: 7. The germline gives CDR1 KGHDR, CDR2 SFDVKD. The CDR3 spans 16 residues. The CDR3 sequence is CATSDLGRGHEDTQYF. CDR3 coding DNA: TGTGCCACCAGTGATTTAGGCAGGGGGCATGAAGATACGCAGTATTTT.

Of note for this clonotype: This may come from a read error, since a much larger clone is one base off. The rearrangement joins TRBV7-9 to TRBJ1-2; D gene uncertain. Germline loops: CDR1 SEHNR, CDR2 FQNEAQ (reference sequence). CDR3 length equals 15 residues. The CDR3 DNA reads as TGTGCCAGCAGCTTAGCCTCCATGGGGAACTATGGCCACACCTTC. As protein: CASSLASMGNYGHTF.

This clonotype was seen ten or more times. This chain connects TRBV7-2 to TRBJ2-3; 11 bases match TRBD2. In germline, CDR1 is SGHTA, CDR2 FQGNSA. V was pared by 2 bases and J by 5 bases, with 15 bases of the junction left unmatched. The CDR3 is 19 residues long. The CDR3, as DNA: TGTGCCAGCAGCTTAATCCGGGACAGTTATAGCGGGAGGGGAGATACGCAGTATTTT. Its protein product is CASSLIRDSYSGRGDTQYF.

This clonotype was picked up many times. J is TRBJ2-7 and V is TRBV5-1, with unresolved D. The CDR3 is made up of 15 amino acids. Germline V lookup: CDR1 SGHRS, CDR2 YFSETQ. V dropped 3 bases and J dropped 3 bases, with 16 bases sitting between them. The CDR3 loop is CASSSGSGSFYEQYF. In DNA form, the CDR3 reads TGCGCCAGCAGCTCCGGATCTGGGTCCTTCTACGAGCAGTACTTC. Full variable domain (remainder filled in from reference TRBV5-1 and TRBJ2-7): KAGVTQTPRYLIKTRGQQVTLSCSPISGHRSVSWYQQTPGQGLQFLFEYFSETQRNKGNFPGRFSGRQFSNSRSEMNVSTLELGDSALYLCASSSGSGSFYEQYFGPGTRLTVT.

This clonotype was seen a handful of times. The J gene is TRBJ2-5, the V gene TRBV6-1; 8 bases agree with TRBD1. Trimming took 5 bases from V and 0 from J; bases not matched to a gene: 8. Germline-derived CDR1 and CDR2 are MNHNS and SASEGT. There are 16 residues in the CDR3. The CDR3, as DNA: TGTGCCAGCAGTCTTCAGGGGGCGTCATACCAAGAGACCCAGTACTTC. This sequence encodes CASSLQGASYQETQYF.

This clonotype was recorded a few times. This sequence joins TRBV20-1 and TRBJ1-1; no firm D call. CDR1 and CDR2 from the germline V gene are DFQATT and SNEGSKA (reference sequence). There are 16 residues in the CDR3. V was cut by 7 bases and J by 0 bases, with 21 bases left in between. As DNA, the CDR3 is TGCAGTGGGAAAGTAAGACGTAGCATTATGAACACTGAAGCTTTCTTT. Residues: CSGKVRRSIMNTEAFF.

The gene calls are TRBV25-1 and TRBJ1-6; 7 bases are shared with TRBD1. V dropped 3 bases and J dropped 5; count of bases not matched to a gene: 7. Germline CDR1 and CDR2: MGHDK and SYGVNS. The CDR3 is 16 amino acids. The CDR3 loop reads CASSDTRTGHNSPLHF. CDR3 DNA sequence: TGTGCCAGCAGTGATACGAGGACAGGCCATAATTCACCCCTCCACTTT.

Concerning this clonotype: Possible read error: a much larger clone is one base away. V and J are TRBV5-1 and TRBJ1-2, with D possibly matching TRBD1 (6 bases). CDR3 size: 15 residues. CDR1 and CDR2 (germline): SGHRS, YFSETQ. V shed 2 bases and J shed 6 bases, with 17 bases lying between them. The CDR3 DNA reads TGCGCCAGCAGCTTAGCGCAGGGGAGATTGAATGGCTACACCTTC. Protein product: CASSLAQGRLNGYTF.

The chain is built from TRBV20-1 and TRBJ2-7; no definite D call. The germline V and J ends were trimmed by 1 base and 9 bases, with 7 bases remaining between them. This CDR3 is 10 amino acids long. Germline V gene data show CDR1 as DFQATT and CDR2 as SNEGSKA (reference sequence). The CDR3 bases are TGCAGTGCTAGAGTTCGGGCGCAGTACTTC. The encoded protein is CSARVRAQYF.

The chain couples TRBV6-5 to TRBJ1-2; TRBD1 is a possible D gene (5 bases). The length of the CDR3 is 17 residues. CDR1 and CDR2 from the germline V gene are MNHEY and SVGAGI. V lost 5 bases and J lost 4, with 23 bases in between. This chain's CDR3 is CASSPTRGGTLIYGYTF. CDR3 coding DNA: TGTGCCAGCAGTCCTACTCGGGGCGGGACCTTAATCTATGGCTACACCTTC.

The CDR3 coding sequence is TGTGCCAGCACCGTTGGGGGCATTTCACCCCTCCACTTT. Protein: CASTVGGISPLHF. This rearrangement joins TRBV2 to TRBJ1-6, with D perhaps matching TRBD1 (6 bases). The length of the CDR3 is 13 residues. V lost 7 bases and J lost 9, with 13 bases in between. CDR1 SNHLY and CDR2 FYNNEI come from the germline V gene.

The chain recombines TRBV25-1 with TRBJ2-7, with D unclear. The CDR3 totals 12 residues. Germline CDR1 reads MGHDK; CDR2 reads SYGVNS. The ends were cut back, 3 bases at V and 6 bases at J, with 9 bases in the middle. The chain's CDR3 is CASSEFGSEQYF. The CDR3 DNA reads TGTGCCAGCAGTGAGTTCGGCAGCGAGCAGTACTTC.

This chain connects TRBV27 to TRBJ2-1, with a weak D call TRBD2 (5 bases). The CDR3 totals 16 residues. Germline-derived CDR1 and CDR2 are MNHEY and SMNVEV (reference sequence). V lost 2 bases to trimming and J lost 0 bases, with 11 bases between them. DNA for the CDR3: TGTGCCAGCAGTTTAGATTCGGGGAGCTCCTACAATGAGCAGTTCTTC. This codes for CASSLDSGSSYNEQFF.

There are many counts of this clonotype. The chain joins TRBV7-8 to TRBJ2-1; TRBD2 matches at 8 bases. Germline values: CDR1 SGHVS, CDR2 FQNEAQ. J was trimmed by 2 bases and V by 4 bases; bases with no gene match: 4. This CDR3 region has 15 residues. In nucleotides, the CDR3 is TGTGCCAGCAGCTCAGAGCGGGAGACCTACAATGAGCAGTTCTTC. It translates to CASSSERETYNEQFF.